This section outlines one T cell receptor (beta chain) sequence together with its context. Its antigen is as yet unknown. Germline loops: CDR1 SGHNT, CDR2 YENEEA. With 5 bases removed from V and 0 bases from J, the gap between germline ends came to 22 bases. This CDR3 spans 18 amino acids. The data belong to a study of a mutant IDH1 vaccine in newly diagnosed glioma. Across the study: Initiation of the vaccine course occurred 4-6 weeks after radiotherapy alone, or alongside temozolomide cycles. Patients previously underwent radiotherapy, temozolomide, or both, and most underwent both.

Profiling relied on immunoSEQ multiplex PCR, and the TCRdb table lists in-frame clones only, not all of them. The profile shows about 27,000 clones, about 70% of them singletons. Noted time point: week 35, safety follow-up. Vaccination used 300 ug of mutant IDH1 20-mer peptide per dose, with topical imiquimod. Donors had new WHO grade 3 or 4 IDH1-mutant, ATRX-lost astrocytomas. The sample in question was PBMCs, obtained from a glioma patient whose treatment included an IDH1 peptide vaccine. V and J are TRBV11-3 and TRBJ1-1; D ambiguous. The sequence was collected from a man over 45 with glioma. The CDR3: CASSITSNLQNLNTEAFF. CDR3 nucleotides: TGTGCCAGCAGCATTACCTCTAACCTCCAGAACCTGAACACTGAAGCTTTCTTT.